The next 23 T cell receptor beta chains were all read from a single sample in a study of blood T cells in healthy people across ages. A sample-barcoded 5' primer and a J-beta primer mix were used in a second PCR of roughly 6 to 11 cycles. TCRdb re-derived calls from the 5' RACE reads in MiXCR, one entry per CDR3 protein. The sample includes approximately 400,000 distinct CDR3 sequences, 45% to 60% seen only once; the top ten take roughly 51%. The sequencing sample was made of blood. The receptors were gathered from a man between 60 and 70 years old in good health.

The chain couples TRBV25-1 to TRBJ1-2, with D perhaps TRBD1 (6 bases). Per the germline V gene, CDR1 is MGHDK and CDR2 is SYGVNS. V was shortened by 7 bases and J by 2 bases, with 20 bases between the two germline ends. The CDR3 sequence is 16 residues long. CDR3 protein: CASKTSRAGVNYGYTF. The CDR3 nucleotides read TGTGCCAGCAAGACAAGTCGTGCAGGGGTGAACTATGGCTACACCTTC.

The gene calls are TRBV3-1 and TRBJ2-4; 9 positions match TRBD2. The CDR3 extends over 18 amino acids. V was pared by 2 bases and J by 2 bases, with 10 bases of the junction left unmatched. From germline, CDR1 is LGHDT and CDR2 YNNKEL (reference sequence). CDR3 bases: TGTGCCAGCAGCCAAAGGGGCAGCGGGAGGCGAACCAAAAACATTCAGTACTTC. Amino acid sequence: CASSQRGSGRRTKNIQYF. The variable domain in full, with the rest retrieved from reference TRBV3-1 and TRBJ2-4, is DTAVSQTPKYLVTQMGNDKSIKCEQNLGHDTMYWYKQDSKKFLKIMFSYNNKELIINETVPNRFSPKSPDKAHLNLHINSLELGDSAVYFCASSQRGSGRRTKNIQYFGAGTRLSVL.

This clonotype was seen only a few times. This sequence joins TRBV11-2 and TRBJ2-1; 12 positions agree with TRBD2. This CDR3 region has 15 residues. V lost 5 bases and J lost 9; bases outside the gene matches: 8. The germline gives CDR1 SGHAT, CDR2 FQNNGV. The CDR3 here is CASSETSGGNIEQFF. The CDR3 bases are TGTGCCAGCAGCGAGACTAGCGGGGGTAATATTGAGCAGTTCTTC. Supplemented by reference TRBV11-2 and TRBJ2-1, the full variable domain reads EAGVAQSPRYKIIEKRQSVAFWCNPISGHATLYWYQQILGQGPKLLIQFQNNGVVDDSQLPKDRFSAERLKGVDSTLKIQPAKLEDSAVYLCASSETSGGNIEQFFGPGTRLTVL.

This chain connects TRBV30 to TRBJ2-4; tentatively, D is TRBD1 (6 bases). In germline, CDR1 is GTSNPN, CDR2 SVGIG (reference sequence). V lost 1 base to trimming and J lost 6 bases, with 10 bases between them. The CDR3 sequence is 13 residues long. The CDR3 DNA reads TGTGCCTGGAGTGGGGGGCCGGGAAACATTCAGTACTTC. Protein sequence: CAWSGGPGNIQYF.

This clonotype is a singleton in its sample. V gene TRBV3-1 combines with J gene TRBJ2-1; possibly TRBD2 for D (5 bases). The germline gives CDR1 LGHDT, CDR2 YNNKEL (reference sequence). The ends were cut back, 7 bases at V and 5 bases at J, with 18 bases in the middle. The CDR3 extends over 15 amino acids. CDR3 in DNA: TGTGCCAGCACCATTTTAGCGAGTGTAAACAATGAGCAGTTCTTC. It codes for CASTILASVNNEQFF.

The chain employs TRBV29-1 and TRBJ1-1; perhaps TRBD1 as D (5 bases). The germline gives CDR1 SQVTM, CDR2 ANQGSEA. The CDR3 extends over 14 amino acids. Trimming took 3 bases from V and 0 from J, leaving 11 bases between them. This chain's CDR3 is CSVEKGRMNTEAFF. The CDR3 nucleotides are TGCAGCGTTGAGAAGGGACGGATGAACACTGAAGCTTTCTTT.

The genes are TRBV20-1 and TRBJ2-7, with 9 bases identical to TRBD2. Germline values: CDR1 DFQATT, CDR2 SNEGSKA (reference sequence). Trimming at V came to 6 bases and at J to 7 bases, leaving 16 bases not matched to a gene. The CDR3 runs 15 residues. CDR3 amino acids: CSAASGTYGKGEQYF. The CDR3 nucleotides are TGCAGTGCGGCTAGCGGGACCTACGGAAAAGGGGAGCAGTACTTC.

V and J are TRBV20-1 and TRBJ2-5; possible D gene TRBD1, 6 bases. The CDR3 has 12 amino acids. The germline gives CDR1 DFQATT, CDR2 SNEGSKA (reference sequence). The V end lost 0 bases, the J end lost 11 bases, and 13 bases lay between the germline ends. The CDR3: CSARDRGWEQYF. The CDR3 nucleotides are TGCAGTGCTAGAGACAGGGGATGGGAGCAGTACTTC.

This clonotype appeared a few times. This sequence joins TRBV6-1 and TRBJ1-2; perhaps TRBD1 as D (6 bases). Germline CDR1 is MNHNS and CDR2 is SASEGT. V lost 3 bases to trimming and J lost 6 bases, with 17 bases between them. This CDR3 contains 15 residues. The CDR3 region has the DNA TGTGCCAGCAGTGATTTCGGTTATCAGGGGCATGGCTACACCTTC. Encoded protein: CASSDFGYQGHGYTF.

This clonotype appeared a few times. This sequence joins TRBV6-5 and TRBJ1-2, with 7 bases fitting TRBD1. The germline V gene has CDR1 MNHEY and CDR2 SVGAGI. The V segment lost 2 bases and the J segment 7 bases; nucleotides outside the gene matches: 7. This CDR3 comprises 14 residues. The CDR3 region has the DNA TGTGCCAGCAGTTACGGCCAGGGGGGTTTTGGCTACACCTTC. Translated: CASSYGQGGFGYTF.

The chain uses TRBV4-1 and TRBJ1-1, with D perhaps matching TRBD1 (6 bases). Germline V gene sequence: CDR1 MGHRA, CDR2 YSYEKL. The V end was cut by 0 bases, the J end by 3 bases, with 14 bases between. CDR3 length: 16 amino acids. CDR3 amino acids: CASSQEGGVGYTEAFF. The CDR3, as DNA: TGCGCCAGCAGCCAAGAAGGGGGGGTCGGATACACTGAAGCTTTCTTT.

The genes are TRBV28 and TRBJ2-1, with 8 bases identical to TRBD1. After removal of 6 bases from V and 8 bases from J, the junction contained 15 bases not matched to a gene. The CDR3 has 16 residues. Germline V gene sequence: CDR1 MDHEN, CDR2 SYDVKM. CDR3 amino acids: CASRPSGQGSSYEQFF. In DNA, the CDR3 is TGTGCCAGCAGACCGTCCGGACAGGGAAGTTCGTATGAGCAGTTCTTC.

This clonotype has at least ten counts. This rearrangement joins TRBV12-2 to TRBJ2-6; the table names TRBD2, a call not compared with the DNA. TRBV12-2 is a documented pseudogene. CDR3 length: 15 residues. The chain's CDR3 is CASRPPYSGANVLTF. Written as DNA, the CDR3 is TGTGCAAGTCGCCCTCCCTACTCTGGGGCCAACGTCCTGACTTTC.

The rearrangement links TRBV29-1 to TRBJ1-1; TRBD1 agrees at 10 bases. Germline V gene lookup returns CDR1 SQVTM and CDR2 ANQGSEA. The CDR3 runs 12 residues. The CDR3 region is CSARQGATEAFF. The DNA for the CDR3 is TGCAGTGCCAGACAGGGGGCGACTGAAGCTTTCTTT.

The V and J genes are TRBV14 and TRBJ2-5; tentatively, D is TRBD1 (6 bases). Germline V gene lookup returns CDR1 SGHDN and CDR2 FVKESK. This CDR3 is 15 amino acids long. V was shortened by 2 bases and J by 11 bases, with 21 bases between the two germline ends. The CDR3 sequence: CASSQNQGIPNEQYF. The CDR3 bases are TGTGCCAGCAGCCAAAACCAGGGGATCCCCAATGAGCAGTACTTC.

This clonotype was observed once. The chain has TRBV7-3 and TRBJ2-1, with unresolved D. V was clipped by 5 bases and J by 0 bases, with 17 bases between them. Per germline, CDR1 SGHTA and CDR2 FQGTGA. This CDR3 has 17 residues. This chain's CDR3 is CASSTRITESSYNEQFF. The CDR3 nucleotides read TGTGCCAGCAGCACCAGAATTACAGAGAGCTCCTACAATGAGCAGTTCTTC.

Comment on this clonotype: Germline is not matched at one junction end, which may reflect a read error. This chain uses TRBV12-3 or TRBV12-4 with TRBJ2-1, with TRBD2 matching over 9 bases. The CDR3 is 19 residues long. CDR3 DNA: TGTGCTAGCAGTTTAGAATCAGGACTAGCGCCGGAAGCTTACAATGAGCAGTTCTTC. Encoded protein: CASSLESGLAPEAYNEQFF.

The chain uses TRBV29-1 and TRBJ2-5; 7 nucleotides agree with TRBD2. This CDR3 region has 13 residues. Germline trimming cut 7 bases from V and 11 bases from J; bases unmatched to any gene: 16. The germline CDR1 and CDR2 sequences are SQVTM and ANQGSEA. Here the CDR3 reads CSAWGGVRNEQYF. The CDR3, as DNA: TGCAGCGCCTGGGGGGGGGTTAGGAATGAGCAGTACTTC.

CDR3 protein: CSVRLAGAPDNEQFF. In DNA form, the CDR3 reads TGCAGCGTCCGACTAGCGGGAGCGCCTGACAATGAGCAGTTCTTC. The chain recombines TRBV29-1 with TRBJ2-1, with TRBD2 matching 12 bases. V shed 6 bases and J 5 bases; nucleotides not matched to a gene: 8. The CDR3 runs 15 residues. The germline gives CDR1 SQVTM, CDR2 ANQGSEA.

The rearrangement links TRBV6-2 or TRBV6-3 to TRBJ2-1; 9 bases map to TRBD1. The CDR3 runs to 14 residues. CDR1 is MNHEY, CDR2 SVGEGT, per germline. Trimming cost V 6 bases and J 6 bases; bases outside gene matches: 6. CDR3 sequence reads: CASSSIQGANEQFF. In nucleotides, the CDR3 is TGTGCCAGCAGCTCGATACAGGGGGCCAATGAGCAGTTCTTC.

This clonotype appeared a few times. V usage is TRBV7-2 and J usage is TRBJ1-5; no reliable D call. V was pared by 1 base and J by 6 bases, with 7 bases between. The CDR3 extends over 13 amino acids. Germline loops: CDR1 SGHTA, CDR2 FQGNSA. The CDR3: CASSLDSGQPQHF. The CDR3 bases are TGTGCCAGCAGCTTAGATTCCGGTCAGCCCCAGCATTTT.

The V and J genes are TRBV30 and TRBJ2-7, with a possible D match to TRBD2 (6 bases). V dropped 5 bases and J dropped 3 bases, with 11 bases sitting between them. Germline CDR1 is GTSNPN and CDR2 is SVGIG (reference sequence). This CDR3 is built from 12 residues. This CDR3 reads CAWAGSGYEQYF. CDR3 coding DNA: TGTGCCTGGGCCGGGAGTGGCTACGAGCAGTACTTC.

The CDR3 protein is CASSQDRHPSGEQYF. CDR3 coding DNA: TGCGCCAGCAGCCAAGATCGGCACCCCTCGGGGGAGCAGTACTTC. The chain is built from TRBV4-3 and TRBJ2-7, with a weak D call TRBD2 (5 bases). Trimming took off 0 bases at V and 7 bases at J, with 16 bases between the two ends. CDR3 length: 15 residues. Germline assignment: CDR1 LGHNA and CDR2 YSLEER.